This TCR beta chain derives from a study of blood T cell repertoires in COVID-19. Whole-study context: Donors in the United States, Italy and Spain gave samples during acute or convalescent COVID-19.

The CDR3 covers 16 residues. With V trimmed by 3 bases and J by 0 bases, 6 bases remained unmatched. CDR1 and CDR2 (germline): SGHDT, YYEEEE. Authors' processing steps: Estimation of nucleated cell counts relied on the amplification of reference gene primers. Sequencing used immunoSEQ multiplex PCR; TCRdb keeps in-frame clones, though not all of them. Clone size and V and J calls were adopted from that table, with D and trimming inferred from the DNA. The sample includes more than 300,000 clones, more than 75% of them seen just once. This sequence joins TRBV5-6 and TRBJ1-3; TRBD1 matches 7 bases. This TCR derives from a woman between 18 and 29 years old who had recovered from COVID-19. Sequencing was carried out using PBMCs or T cells enriched from blood (not recorded which). CDR3: CASSSLQGSSGNTIYF. The CDR3 nucleotides are TGTGCCAGCAGCTCATTACAGGGGAGCTCTGGAAACACCATATATTTT.